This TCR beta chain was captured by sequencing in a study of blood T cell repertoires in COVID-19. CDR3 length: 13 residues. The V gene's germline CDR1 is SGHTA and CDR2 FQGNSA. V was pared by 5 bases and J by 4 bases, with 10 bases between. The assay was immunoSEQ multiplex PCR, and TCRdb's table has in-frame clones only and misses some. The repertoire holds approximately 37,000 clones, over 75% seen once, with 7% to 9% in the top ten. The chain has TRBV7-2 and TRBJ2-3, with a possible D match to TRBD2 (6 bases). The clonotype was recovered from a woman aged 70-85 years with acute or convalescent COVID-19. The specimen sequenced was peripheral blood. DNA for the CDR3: TGTGCCAGCAGCGCTACGGGGGCAGATACGCAGTATTTT. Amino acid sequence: CASSATGADTQYF.